A single TCR beta chain is shown here with its context. The antigen remains unidentified. Amplification used 60 Vbeta primers and 13 Jbeta primers. TCRdb's table, derived via immunoSEQ multiplex PCR, lists solely in-frame clones and lacks some. The profile shows around 150,000 clones, over 60% of them singletons. Trimming removed 5 bases from V and 10 bases from J, with 17 bases in between. There are 13 residues in the CDR3. CDR1 SEHNR and CDR2 FQNEAQ come from the germline V gene (reference sequence). The entry originates in a study of cytomegalovirus exposure and HLA in healthy donors. General study findings and limits: A later analysis linked a missense variant in DCLRE1C to the trimming of TCR beta V and J genes.

The receptor's source is a middle-aged woman in good health and CMV-seronegative. The gene calls are TRBV7-9 and TRBJ1-1; D is undetermined. Sequencing was performed on PBMCs. CDR3 sequence reads: CASSPRRESGAFF. The CDR3 bases are TGTGCCAGCAGCCCCCGACGGGAGAGTGGAGCTTTCTTT.